This T cell receptor beta chain was profiled in a study of CD8+CD57+ T cells in acquired aplastic anemia. In this sample, this clonotype turned up a few times. TCR beta VDJ and CDR3 were profiled, and genomic DNA was the template. A single record per CDR3 protein comes from TCRdb applying MiXCR to the reads. The sample includes about 200,000 distinct CDR3 sequences, approximately 60% seen only once; the top ten take around 50%. An expansion of CD8+CD57+ cells by flow cytometry had been shown in patients chosen for sequencing. The germline V gene has CDR1 DFQATT and CDR2 SNEGSKA (reference sequence). The V gene end was trimmed by 3 bases and the J gene end by 3 bases; junction bases not matched to a gene: 4. The CDR3 is 13 residues long.

This rearrangement joins TRBV20-1 to TRBJ1-2, with TRBD1 matching 7 bases. Sequenced sample: sorted CD4+, CD8+, or CD8+CD57+ T cells (not recorded which) from PBMCs. This clonotype originated in a human donor with aplastic anemia. The CDR3 loop is CSASTGTDYGYTF. As DNA, the CDR3 is TGCAGTGCTAGCACCGGGACAGACTATGGCTACACCTTC.